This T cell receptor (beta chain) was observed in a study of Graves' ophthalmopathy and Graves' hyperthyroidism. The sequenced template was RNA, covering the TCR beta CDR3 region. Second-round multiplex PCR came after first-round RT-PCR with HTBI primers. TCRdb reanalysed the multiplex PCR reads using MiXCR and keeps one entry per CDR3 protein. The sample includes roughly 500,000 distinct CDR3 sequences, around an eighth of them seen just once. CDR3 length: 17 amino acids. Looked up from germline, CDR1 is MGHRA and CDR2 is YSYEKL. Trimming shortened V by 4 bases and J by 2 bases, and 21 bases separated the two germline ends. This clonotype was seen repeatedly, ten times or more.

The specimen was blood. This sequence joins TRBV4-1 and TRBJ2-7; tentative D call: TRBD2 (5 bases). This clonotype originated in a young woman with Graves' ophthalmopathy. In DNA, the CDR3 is TGCGCCAGCAGCCCCTCCCGGTCCCAGAGGGAGACCTACGAGCAGTACTTC. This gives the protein CASSPSRSQRETYEQYF.